Below, 18 T cell receptor beta chains from the same sample are listed, as sequenced in a study of identical twins. TCRdb processed the 5' RACE reads anew with MiXCR; each CDR3 protein has one entry. The sample carries roughly 250,000 distinct CDR3 sequences, about 7% recorded once. This same sample was also taken into another study, of yellow fever vaccine responses in identical twins.

The sequenced material came from memory (CD45RO+) T cells sorted from blood. These receptors were taken from a woman aged 18-35 years in good health.

A few counts support this clonotype. The chain is built from TRBV29-1 and TRBJ1-5; D is ambiguous. The CDR3 covers 15 residues. V was cut by 6 bases and J by 4 bases, with 19 bases left in between. Germline V gene sequence: CDR1 SQVTM, CDR2 ANQGSEA. CDR3 sequence (DNA): TGCAGCGTACTAATTCGTCCGGGCTTAAATCAGCCCCAGCATTTT. Translation: CSVLIRPGLNQPQHF.

This clonotype was recorded many times. The chain has TRBV20-1 and TRBJ2-1; TRBD2 matches at 10 bases. CDR3 length: 19 residues. Germline CDR1 DFQATT, CDR2 SNEGSKA (reference sequence). V dropped 6 bases and J dropped 7; count of bases not matched to a gene: 24. DNA of the CDR3: TGCAGTGCAGAGAGGGCGAGCTTCAGCGGGAGGGCGGTGGGGAATGAGCAGTTCTTC. Protein sequence: CSAERASFSGRAVGNEQFF.

This clonotype was detected many times. The V gene is TRBV11-3, the J gene TRBJ2-5, with TRBD2 matching 10 bases. Trimming removed 4 bases from V and 5 bases from J; junction bases left unmatched: 10. The CDR3 consists of 16 residues. The germline V gene encodes CDR1 SGHNT and CDR2 YENEEA. The CDR3 sequence: CASSSRGLAGVETQYF. The CDR3 nucleotides read TGTGCCAGCAGCTCCCGCGGGCTAGCGGGAGTTGAGACCCAGTACTTC.

The chain recombines TRBV2 with TRBJ2-3, with 9 bases lining up with TRBD2. Germline loops: CDR1 SNHLY, CDR2 FYNNEI. This CDR3 comprises 15 residues. V was clipped by 6 bases and J by 8 bases; unmatched bases: 12. CDR3 coding DNA: TGTGCCAGCAGCGTAGCAATAGCGGGAGTGGGTACGCAGTATTTT. It codes for CASSVAIAGVGTQYF.

The gene calls are TRBV4-2 and TRBJ2-1; the match to TRBD2 covers 11 bases. The length of the CDR3 is 17 residues. Looked up from germline, CDR1 is LGHNA and CDR2 is YNFKEQ. The V segment lost 1 base and the J segment 7 bases; nucleotides outside the gene matches: 9. CDR3 protein: CASSQVVTSGGFNEQFF. CDR3 bases: TGTGCCAGCAGCCAAGTGGTAACTAGCGGGGGTTTTAATGAGCAGTTCTTC.

This clonotype was found many times. The chain has TRBV7-9 and TRBJ2-1, with D possibly being TRBD2 (6 bases). This CDR3 has 16 amino acids. From germline, CDR1 is SEHNR and CDR2 FQNEAQ (reference sequence). With 0 bases removed from V and 5 bases from J, the gap between germline ends came to 14 bases. CDR3 bases: TGTGCCAGCAGCTTAGCTAGACTAGGTACCCACAATGAGCAGTTCTTC. It is translated as CASSLARLGTHNEQFF.

The V and J genes are TRBV20-1 and TRBJ2-5; TRBD2 agrees at 8 bases. Trimming removed 3 bases from V and 2 bases from J; junction bases left unmatched: 5. The CDR3 is made up of 14 amino acids. Germline V CDR1 and CDR2: DFQATT, SNEGSKA (reference sequence). The CDR3 DNA is TGCAGTGCTAGGGCGGGAGGAGGGCAAGAGACCCAGTACTTC. Amino acid sequence: CSARAGGGQETQYF.

This clonotype was seen ten or more times. The J gene is TRBJ2-1, the V gene TRBV6-1, with TRBD1 matching over 8 bases. Germline V CDR1 and CDR2: MNHNS, SASEGT. V lost 6 bases to trimming and J lost 4 bases; unmatched junction nucleotides: 8. The CDR3 is 15 residues long. The CDR3 reads CASSSRDRTYNEQFF. The CDR3 coding sequence is TGTGCCAGCAGCAGCCGGGACAGGACTTACAATGAGCAGTTCTTC.

This clonotype was detected many times. V and J are TRBV29-1 and TRBJ2-3; 8 bases line up with TRBD1. Germline V lookup: CDR1 SQVTM, CDR2 ANQGSEA. J was trimmed by 6 bases and V by 5 bases; bases with no gene match: 4. There are 12 residues in the CDR3. Here the CDR3 DNA reads TGCAGCGTTTCGGGACAGGTGGATACGCAGTATTTT. It yields the protein CSVSGQVDTQYF.

This clonotype has a handful of counts. The chain is built from TRBV4-2 and TRBJ2-1, with 10 nucleotides matching TRBD1. Per germline, CDR1 LGHNA and CDR2 YNFKEQ. With 1 base clipped from V and 9 bases from J, the junction kept 9 bases outside the gene matches. The CDR3 covers 16 residues. The CDR3 loop is CASSQVVGQGFGEQFF. The CDR3 DNA reads as TGTGCCAGCAGCCAAGTTGTGGGACAGGGGTTCGGTGAGCAGTTCTTC.

As DNA, the CDR3 is TGCGCCAGCAGTGAGGCAGTTAACTATGGCTACACCTTC. Translated, it gives CASSEAVNYGYTF. The rearrangement uses TRBV10-2 and TRBJ1-2; D call uncertain. Germline V gene data show CDR1 as WSHSY and CDR2 as SAAADI. V lost 2 bases to trimming and J lost 1 base, with 5 bases between them. The CDR3 is made up of 13 amino acids.

The chain couples TRBV2 to TRBJ2-5; D possibly corresponds to TRBD1 (6 bases). This CDR3 has 15 amino acids. The V gene lost 4 bases and the J gene lost 1 base, with 13 bases spanning the gap. The germline gives CDR1 SNHLY, CDR2 FYNNEI. The CDR3 region has the DNA TGTGCCAGCAGTGCTTTCAACAGGGCCCAAGAGACCCAGTACTTC. Its protein product is CASSAFNRAQETQYF.

This clonotype was counted only a few times. The rearrangement joins TRBV4-1 to TRBJ1-5; 7 bases line up with TRBD1. V was pared by 4 bases and J by 2 bases, with 8 bases of the junction left unmatched. The CDR3 is made up of 16 amino acids. The germline V gene encodes CDR1 MGHRA and CDR2 YSYEKL. As DNA, the CDR3 is TGCGCCAGCAGCCTCGCCGGGACAGTGGGCAATCAGCCCCAGCATTTT. Protein sequence: CASSLAGTVGNQPQHF.

This clonotype was counted ten times or more. The rearrangement uses TRBV29-1 and TRBJ2-1; TRBD2 might be the D (5 bases). V lost 4 bases to trimming and J lost 0 bases, with 10 bases between them. Looked up from germline, CDR1 is SQVTM and CDR2 is ANQGSEA. The CDR3 is 14 amino acids. The chain's CDR3 is CSVGGEVSYNEQFF. The CDR3 DNA reads TGCAGCGTTGGGGGAGAGGTCTCCTACAATGAGCAGTTCTTC.

The sample holds many counts of this clonotype. V and J are TRBV20-1 and TRBJ2-7, with D unresolved. The V end was cut by 3 bases, the J end by 3 bases, with 6 bases between. Looked up from germline, CDR1 is DFQATT and CDR2 is SNEGSKA (reference sequence). The CDR3 consists of 11 residues. The CDR3 reads CSASIGYEQYF. The CDR3 DNA reads as TGCAGTGCTAGTATTGGCTACGAGCAGTACTTC.

V is TRBV20-1 and J is TRBJ2-2; tentative D call: TRBD1 (5 bases). Trimming cost V 1 base and J 4 bases, with 7 bases left between them. The CDR3 consists of 13 residues. Germline V gene data show CDR1 as DFQATT and CDR2 as SNEGSKA (reference sequence). The chain's CDR3 is CSARAGPTGELFF. DNA of the CDR3: TGCAGTGCTAGAGCAGGGCCCACCGGGGAGCTGTTTTTT.

V usage is TRBV7-3 and J usage is TRBJ2-3; TRBD2 agrees at 9 bases. CDR3 length: 14 amino acids. Unmatched junction bases numbered 6, after V lost 4 bases and J lost 7 bases. Germline V gene sequence: CDR1 SGHTA, CDR2 FQGTGA. The CDR3 loop reads CASSSGTSTHTQYF. The CDR3 nucleotides are TGTGCCAGCAGCTCCGGGACTAGCACCCATACGCAGTATTTT.

V and J are TRBV5-1 and TRBJ2-5; 10 bases are a match to TRBD2. CDR1 is SGHRS and CDR2 is YFSETQ in the germline V gene. V lost 6 bases, J lost 0 bases, and 2 bases stayed unmatched. This CDR3 spans 14 amino acids. The CDR3 loop reads CASKLAGNQETQYF. The CDR3 DNA reads TGCGCCAGCAAACTAGCGGGGAACCAAGAGACCCAGTACTTC.